The subject of this entry is one TCR beta chain. Germline V gene lookup returns CDR1 KGHSH and CDR2 LQKENI. The ends were cut back, 0 bases at V and 3 bases at J, with 11 bases in the middle. CDR3 length equals 16 residues. These data originate in a study of blood T cell repertoires in COVID-19. Study in general: T cells, B-cell-depleted T cells, or PBMCs supplied cDNA or gDNA.

The method was immunoSEQ multiplex PCR; TCRdb's version includes in-frame clones alone and lacks a portion of them. Of around 380,000 clones listed, roughly 86% are singletons. The sample consisted of PBMCs or T cells enriched from blood (not recorded which). The rearrangement links TRBV18 to TRBJ1-4; tentatively, D is TRBD1 (6 bases). This clonotype was sampled from a man aged 25 to 40 who had recovered from COVID-19. CDR3 in DNA: TGTGCCAGCTCACCACCTACAGGGAGCCCTAATGAAAAACTGTTTTTT. Protein sequence: CASSPPTGSPNEKLFF.